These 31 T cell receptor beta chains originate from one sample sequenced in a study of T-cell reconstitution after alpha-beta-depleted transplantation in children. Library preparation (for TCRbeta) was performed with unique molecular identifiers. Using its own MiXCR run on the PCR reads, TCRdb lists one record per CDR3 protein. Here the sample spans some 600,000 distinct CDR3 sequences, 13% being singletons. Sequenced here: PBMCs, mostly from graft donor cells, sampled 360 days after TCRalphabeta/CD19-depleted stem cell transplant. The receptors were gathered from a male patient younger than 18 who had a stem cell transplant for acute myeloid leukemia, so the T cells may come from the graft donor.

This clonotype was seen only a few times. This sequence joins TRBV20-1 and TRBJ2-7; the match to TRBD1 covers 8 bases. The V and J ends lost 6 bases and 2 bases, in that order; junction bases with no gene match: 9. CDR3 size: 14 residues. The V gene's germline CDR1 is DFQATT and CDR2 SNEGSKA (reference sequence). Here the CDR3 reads CSAPRDRRTYEQYF. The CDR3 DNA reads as TGCAGTGCCCCCCGGGACAGGCGCACCTACGAGCAGTACTTC.

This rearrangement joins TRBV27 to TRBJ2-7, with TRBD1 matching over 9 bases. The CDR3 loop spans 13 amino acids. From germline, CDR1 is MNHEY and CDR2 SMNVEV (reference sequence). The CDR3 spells CGAGTGSSYEQYF. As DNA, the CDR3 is TGTGGCGCAGGGACAGGGAGCTCCTACGAGCAGTACTTC.

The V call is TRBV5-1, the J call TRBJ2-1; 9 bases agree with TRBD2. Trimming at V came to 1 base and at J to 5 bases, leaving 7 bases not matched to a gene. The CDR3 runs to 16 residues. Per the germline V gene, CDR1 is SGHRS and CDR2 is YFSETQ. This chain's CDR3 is CASSLFLAGPHNEQFF. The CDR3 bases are TGCGCCAGCAGCTTGTTCCTAGCGGGACCTCACAATGAGCAGTTCTTC.

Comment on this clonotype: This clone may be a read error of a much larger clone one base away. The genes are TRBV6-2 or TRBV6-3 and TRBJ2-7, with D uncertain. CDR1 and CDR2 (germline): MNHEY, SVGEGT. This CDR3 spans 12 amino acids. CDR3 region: CDSSYVPGGQYF. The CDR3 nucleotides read TGTGACAGCAGTTACGTGCCCGGTGGGCAGTACTTC.

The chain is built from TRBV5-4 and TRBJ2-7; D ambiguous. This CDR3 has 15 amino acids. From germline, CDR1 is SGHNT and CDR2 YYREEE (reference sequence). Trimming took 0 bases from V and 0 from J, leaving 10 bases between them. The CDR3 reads CASSLGELASYEQYF. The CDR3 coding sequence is TGTGCCAGCAGCTTGGGCGAGTTGGCCTCCTACGAGCAGTACTTC.

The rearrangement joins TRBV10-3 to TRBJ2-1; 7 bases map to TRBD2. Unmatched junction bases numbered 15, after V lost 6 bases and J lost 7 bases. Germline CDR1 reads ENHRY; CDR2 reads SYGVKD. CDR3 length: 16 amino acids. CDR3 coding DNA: TGTGCCATCAGCCTAATCTTGGGGGAGGGCCGAAATGAGCAGTTCTTC. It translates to CAISLILGEGRNEQFF.

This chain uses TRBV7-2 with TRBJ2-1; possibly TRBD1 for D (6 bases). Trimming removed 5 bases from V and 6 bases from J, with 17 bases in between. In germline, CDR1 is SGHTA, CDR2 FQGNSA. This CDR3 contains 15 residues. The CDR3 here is CASSPWGLRANEQFF. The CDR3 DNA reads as TGTGCCAGCAGCCCCTGGGGGCTGAGAGCCAATGAGCAGTTCTTC.

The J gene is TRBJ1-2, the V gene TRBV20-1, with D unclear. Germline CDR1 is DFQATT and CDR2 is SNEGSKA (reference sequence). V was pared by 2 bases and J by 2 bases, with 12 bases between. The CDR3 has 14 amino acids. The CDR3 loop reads CSARTAGLNYGYTF. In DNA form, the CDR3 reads TGCAGTGCTAGAACCGCGGGTCTAAACTATGGCTACACCTTC.

The CDR3 loop is CASSVGGSSSYEQYF. The CDR3 DNA reads TGTGCCAGCAGCGTAGGAGGATCCAGCTCCTACGAGCAGTACTTC. The chain combines TRBV9 with TRBJ2-7; D is unresolved. The CDR3 length is 15 residues. Germline V gene lookup returns CDR1 SGDLS and CDR2 YYNGEE. V lost 0 bases, J lost 0 bases, and 10 bases lay in between.

The chain's CDR3 is CASSHVLAGDYNEQFF. CDR3 coding DNA: TGTGCCAGCAGCCACGTCCTAGCGGGAGATTACAATGAGCAGTTCTTC. The chain couples TRBV4-2 to TRBJ2-1; 10 bases align to TRBD2. The CDR3 contains 16 residues. CDR1 LGHNA and CDR2 YNFKEQ come from the germline V gene. J was trimmed by 4 bases and V by 3 bases; bases with no gene match: 6.

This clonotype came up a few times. The CDR3: CASSLEGQGAPYEQYF. The CDR3 DNA reads TGCGCCAGCAGCTTGGAAGGACAGGGGGCCCCCTACGAGCAGTACTTC. The chain couples TRBV5-1 to TRBJ2-7, with 11 bases lining up with TRBD1. The CDR3 sequence is 16 residues long. With 0 bases clipped from V and 2 bases from J, the junction kept 4 bases outside the gene matches. The germline gives CDR1 SGHRS, CDR2 YFSETQ. The entire variable domain, with the rest obtained from reference TRBV5-1 and TRBJ2-7, is as follows: KAGVTQTPRYLIKTRGQQVTLSCSPISGHRSVSWYQQTPGQGLQFLFEYFSETQRNKGNFPGRFSGRQFSNSRSEMNVSTLELGDSALYLCASSLEGQGAPYEQYFGPGTRLTVT.

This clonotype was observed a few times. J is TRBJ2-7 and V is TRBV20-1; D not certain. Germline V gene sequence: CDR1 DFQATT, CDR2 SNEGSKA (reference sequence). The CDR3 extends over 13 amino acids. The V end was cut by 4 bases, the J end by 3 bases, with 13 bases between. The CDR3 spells CSAKVMALYEQYF. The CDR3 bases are TGCAGTGCTAAAGTCATGGCCCTCTACGAGCAGTACTTC.

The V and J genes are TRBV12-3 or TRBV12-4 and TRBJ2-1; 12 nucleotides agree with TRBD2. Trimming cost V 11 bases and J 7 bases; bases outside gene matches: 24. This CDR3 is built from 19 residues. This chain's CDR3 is CACCLKGAKTSGSRNEQFF. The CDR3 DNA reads TGTGCCTGCTGTTTAAAAGGGGCGAAGACTAGCGGGAGTAGAAATGAGCAGTTCTTC.

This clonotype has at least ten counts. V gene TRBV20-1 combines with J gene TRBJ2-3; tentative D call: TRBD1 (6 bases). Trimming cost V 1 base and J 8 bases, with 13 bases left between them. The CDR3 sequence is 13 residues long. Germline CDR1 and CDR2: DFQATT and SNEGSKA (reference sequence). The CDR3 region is CSARGMIGGTQYF. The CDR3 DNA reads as TGCAGTGCTAGAGGCATGATAGGGGGTACGCAGTATTTT.

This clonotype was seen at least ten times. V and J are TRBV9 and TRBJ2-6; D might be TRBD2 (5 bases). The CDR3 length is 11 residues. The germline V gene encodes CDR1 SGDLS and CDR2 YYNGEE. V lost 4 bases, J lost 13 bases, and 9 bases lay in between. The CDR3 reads CASSLPGVLTF. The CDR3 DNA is TGTGCCAGCAGCCTCCCGGGGGTCCTGACTTTC.

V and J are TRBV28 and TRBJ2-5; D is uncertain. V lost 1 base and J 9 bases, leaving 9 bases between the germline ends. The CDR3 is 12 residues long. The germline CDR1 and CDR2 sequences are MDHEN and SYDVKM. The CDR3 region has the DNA TGTGCCAGCAGTTTATTAGGTCTGGCCCAGTACTTC. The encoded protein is CASSLLGLAQYF.

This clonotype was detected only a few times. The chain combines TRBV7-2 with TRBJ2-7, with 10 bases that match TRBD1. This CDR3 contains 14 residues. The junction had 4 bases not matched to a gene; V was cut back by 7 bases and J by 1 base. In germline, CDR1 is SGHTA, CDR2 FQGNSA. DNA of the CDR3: TGTGCCAGCATTGGACAGGGGGGTTCCTACGAGCAGTACTTC. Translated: CASIGQGGSYEQYF.

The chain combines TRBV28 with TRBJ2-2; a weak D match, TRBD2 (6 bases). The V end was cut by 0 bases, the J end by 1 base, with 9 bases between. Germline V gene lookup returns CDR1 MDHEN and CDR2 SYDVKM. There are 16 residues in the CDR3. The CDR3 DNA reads TGTGCCAGCAGTTTATGGGCGGGGCAGAACACCGGGGAGCTGTTTTTT. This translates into CASSLWAGQNTGELFF.

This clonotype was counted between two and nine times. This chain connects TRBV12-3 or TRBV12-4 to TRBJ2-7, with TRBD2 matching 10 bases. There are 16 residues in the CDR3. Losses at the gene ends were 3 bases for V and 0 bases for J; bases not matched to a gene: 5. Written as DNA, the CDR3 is TGTGCCAGCAGTTTCCCTAGCGGGAGTCTCTCCTACGAGCAGTACTTC. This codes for CASSFPSGSLSYEQYF.

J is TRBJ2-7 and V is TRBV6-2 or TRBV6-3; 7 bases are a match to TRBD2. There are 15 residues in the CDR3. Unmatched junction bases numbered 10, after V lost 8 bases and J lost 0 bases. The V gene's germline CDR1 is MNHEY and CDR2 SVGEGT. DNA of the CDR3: TGTGCCAGCTTACCGAGACTAGCCAGCTCCTACGAGCAGTACTTC. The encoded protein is CASLPRLASSYEQYF.

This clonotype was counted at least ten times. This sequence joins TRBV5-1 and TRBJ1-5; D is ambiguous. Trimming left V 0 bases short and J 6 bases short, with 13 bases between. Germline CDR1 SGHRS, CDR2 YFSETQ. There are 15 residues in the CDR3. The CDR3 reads CASSLAPNFGQPQHF. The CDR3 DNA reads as TGCGCCAGCAGCTTGGCCCCAAATTTTGGTCAGCCCCAGCATTTT.

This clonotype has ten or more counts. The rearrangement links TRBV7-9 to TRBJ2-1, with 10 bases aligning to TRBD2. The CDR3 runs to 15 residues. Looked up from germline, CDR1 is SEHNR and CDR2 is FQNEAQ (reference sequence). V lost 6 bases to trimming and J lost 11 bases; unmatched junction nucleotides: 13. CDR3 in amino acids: CASRRLAGDGDKQFF. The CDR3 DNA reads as TGTGCCAGCAGACGGCTAGCGGGAGACGGGGACAAGCAGTTCTTC.

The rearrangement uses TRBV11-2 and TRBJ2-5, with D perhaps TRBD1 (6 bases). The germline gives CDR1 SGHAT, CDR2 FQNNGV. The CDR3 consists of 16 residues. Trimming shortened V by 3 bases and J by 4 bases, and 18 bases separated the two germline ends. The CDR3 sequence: CASSFVWQGQGETQYF. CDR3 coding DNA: TGTGCCAGCAGCTTTGTCTGGCAGGGACAAGGAGAGACCCAGTACTTC.

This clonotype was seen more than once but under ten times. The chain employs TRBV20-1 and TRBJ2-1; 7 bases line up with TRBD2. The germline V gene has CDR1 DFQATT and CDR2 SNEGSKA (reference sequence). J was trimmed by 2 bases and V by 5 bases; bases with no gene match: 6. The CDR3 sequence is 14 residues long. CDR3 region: CSAEKRGPYNEQFF. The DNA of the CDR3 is TGCAGTGCTGAAAAGCGGGGACCCTACAATGAGCAGTTCTTC.

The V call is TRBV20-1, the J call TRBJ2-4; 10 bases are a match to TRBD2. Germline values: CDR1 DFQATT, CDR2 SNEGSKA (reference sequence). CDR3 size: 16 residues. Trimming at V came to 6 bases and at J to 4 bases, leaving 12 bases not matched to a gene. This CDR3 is CSAPPRVAGGKNIQYF. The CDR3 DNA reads TGCAGTGCCCCCCCCAGGGTAGCGGGAGGAAAAAACATTCAGTACTTC.

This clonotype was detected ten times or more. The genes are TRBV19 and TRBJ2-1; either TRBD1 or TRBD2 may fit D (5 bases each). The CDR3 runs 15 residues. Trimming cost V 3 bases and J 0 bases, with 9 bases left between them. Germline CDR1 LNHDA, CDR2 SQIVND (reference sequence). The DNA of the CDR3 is TGTGCCAGTAGTATGAGGGGAAGCTCCTACAATGAGCAGTTCTTC. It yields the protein CASSMRGSSYNEQFF.

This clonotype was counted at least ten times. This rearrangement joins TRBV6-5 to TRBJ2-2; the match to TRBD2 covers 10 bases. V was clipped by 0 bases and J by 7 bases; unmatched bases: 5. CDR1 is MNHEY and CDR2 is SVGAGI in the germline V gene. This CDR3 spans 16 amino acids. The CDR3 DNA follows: TGTGCCAGCAGTTACTCGGGACTAGCGTCGGGCGGGGAGCTGTTTTTT. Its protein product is CASSYSGLASGGELFF.

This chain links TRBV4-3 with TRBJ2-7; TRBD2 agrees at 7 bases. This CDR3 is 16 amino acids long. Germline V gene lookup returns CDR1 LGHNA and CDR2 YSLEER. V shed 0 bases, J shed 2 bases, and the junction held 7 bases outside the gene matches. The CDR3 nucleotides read TGCGCCAGCAGCCAAGACGGCGCGGGAGTCACCTACGAGCAGTACTTC. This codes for CASSQDGAGVTYEQYF.

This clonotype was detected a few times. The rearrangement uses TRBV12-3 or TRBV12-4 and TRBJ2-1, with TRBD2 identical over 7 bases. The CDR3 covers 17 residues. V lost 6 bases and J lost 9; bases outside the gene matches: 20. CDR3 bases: TGTGCCAGCAGGACTTCGGTGTTTGGACTAGTATTCGGTGAGCAGTTCTTC. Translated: CASRTSVFGLVFGEQFF.

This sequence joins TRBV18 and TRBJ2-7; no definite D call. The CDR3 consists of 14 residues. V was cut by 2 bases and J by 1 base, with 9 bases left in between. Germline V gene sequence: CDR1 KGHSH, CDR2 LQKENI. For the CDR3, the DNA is TGTGCCAGCTCACCAGTACTGGGTTCCTACGAGCAGTACTTC. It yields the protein CASSPVLGSYEQYF. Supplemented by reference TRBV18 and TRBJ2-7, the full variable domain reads NAGVMQNPRHLVRRRGQEARLRCSPMKGHSHVYWYRQLPEEGLKFMVYLQKENIIDESGMPKERFSAEFPKEGPSILRIQQVVRGDSAAYFCASSPVLGSYEQYFGPGTRLTVT.

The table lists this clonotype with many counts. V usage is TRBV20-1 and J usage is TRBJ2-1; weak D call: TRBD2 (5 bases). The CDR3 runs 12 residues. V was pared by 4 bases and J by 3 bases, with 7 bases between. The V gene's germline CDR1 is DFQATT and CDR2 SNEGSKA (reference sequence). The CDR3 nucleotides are TGCAGTGCTACGGAGGTCTACAATGAGCAGTTCTTC. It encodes CSATEVYNEQFF.